This TCR beta chain was recovered during a study of cytomegalovirus exposure and HLA in healthy donors. Study overall: Out of about 190 million T cells, an earlier analysis found fewer than 140 million unique TCR beta sequences in total. As released early, the data held about 85 million unique TCRs from HLA-typed donors.

With 60 Vbeta and 13 Jbeta primers, the PCR was carried out. Profiling relied on immunoSEQ multiplex PCR, and the TCRdb table lists in-frame clones only, not all of them. The data contain fewer than 250,000 clones, roughly 80% of them singletons. Study outcomes and limitations: The study listed 164 cytomegalovirus-associated TCR beta chains. A later analysis found common viral pathogens apparently linked to several of the most significant clusters.

CDR1 is MNHEY and CDR2 is SVGAGI in the germline V gene. The CDR3 runs to 16 residues. V lost 0 bases to trimming and J lost 7 bases, with 18 bases between them. A note on this clone: The antigen is undetermined.

This receptor was obtained from a woman in her forties or fifties in good health and CMV-seronegative. The material sequenced was PBMCs. The chain uses TRBV6-5 and TRBJ1-2, with a weak D call TRBD1 (5 bases). This CDR3 reads CASSYSKGIHPLGYTF. In DNA form, the CDR3 reads TGTGCCAGCAGTTACTCTAAGGGGATTCACCCTCTTGGCTACACCTTC.